Listed below are T cell receptor beta chains from one sample, sequenced in a study of cytomegalovirus exposure and HLA in healthy donors. Data came from immunoSEQ multiplex PCR; TCRdb stores just in-frame clones and leaves some out. The top ten clones hold around 1.5% of a sample with approximately 140,000 clones, around 78% of them seen once. Sequenced: PBMCs. The origin of the receptors is a woman between 18 and 29 years old in good health and CMV-seronegative. Each CDR3 is given with its conserved first and last residue. Fields, in order: CDR3 protein, CDR3 DNA, V gene, D gene, J gene, clone size. A D gene is named only where the DNA matches it firmly. Some rows have no size entry. The others give once, few or many, or a class for an expanded clone.

CASSLAGTSGYEQYF,TGTGCCAGCAGCTTAGCGGGGACTAGCGGCTACGAGCAGTACTTC,TRBV7-6,TRBD2,TRBJ2-7,NA
CASSAVVDTEAFF,TGTGCCAGCAGTGCCGTAGTCGACACTGAAGCTTTCTTT,TRBV6-1,NA,TRBJ1-1,NA
CASSPDRDTEAFF,TGTGCCAGCAGCCCAGACAGGGACACTGAAGCTTTCTTT,TRBV6-1,TRBD1,TRBJ1-1,NA
CASSLSPLSYEQYF,TGTGCCAGCAGTTTATCGCCACTGTCCTACGAGCAGTACTTC,TRBV27,NA,TRBJ2-7,NA
CAWSVQYSYGYTF,TGTGCCTGGAGCGTACAATACAGCTATGGCTACACCTTC,TRBV30,NA,TRBJ1-2,NA
CASSSTGGPYEQYF,TGCGCCAGCAGCTCCACGGGAGGGCCCTACGAGCAGTACTTC,TRBV5-1,TRBD2,TRBJ2-7,NA
CASSTPGQYTEAFF,TGTGCCAGTAGTACTCCAGGACAGTACACTGAAGCTTTCTTT,TRBV19,NA,TRBJ1-1,NA
CAWSVRPSYPEAFF,TGTGCCTGGAGTGTACGACCTAGTTATCCTGAAGCTTTCTTT,TRBV30,NA,TRBJ1-1,NA
CASSQEFSGEASYEQYF,TGTGCCAGCAGCCAAGAGTTCTCGGGGGAGGCATCCTACGAGCAGTACTTC,TRBV4-2,NA,TRBJ2-7,few
CASRNDRAWGYTF,TGTGCCAGCAGGAACGACAGGGCTTGGGGCTACACCTTC,TRBV6-5,TRBD1,TRBJ1-2,NA
CASSKRGWQGSTEAFF,TGCGCCAGCAGCAAAAGAGGTTGGCAGGGGAGTACTGAAGCTTTCTTT,TRBV4-1,NA,TRBJ1-1,NA
CAWSQWGAEAFF,TGTGCCTGGAGCCAGTGGGGCGCTGAAGCTTTCTTT,TRBV30,NA,TRBJ1-1,few
CSVSSGAFYEQYF,TGCAGCGTTTCTAGCGGCGCATTCTACGAGCAGTACTTC,TRBV29-1,TRBD2,TRBJ2-7,NA
CASGLELPEAFF,TGTGCTAGTGGTTTGGAACTCCCTGAAGCTTTCTTT,TRBV12-5,NA,TRBJ1-1,NA
CASSTDRGLNTEAFF,TGTGCCAGTAGTACGGACAGGGGATTGAACACTGAAGCTTTCTTT,TRBV19,TRBD1,TRBJ1-1,NA
CSVVPAGGNHEQYF,TGCAGCGTTGTCCCAGCGGGAGGAAACCACGAGCAGTACTTC,TRBV29-1,TRBD2,TRBJ2-7,NA
CAWRPDRDTEAFF,TGTGCCTGGAGGCCGGACAGGGACACTGAAGCTTTCTTT,TRBV30,TRBD1,TRBJ1-1,NA
CASSLRGGQRWADTQYF,TGTGCCAGCAGCTTGAGGGGGGGGCAGAGATGGGCAGATACGCAGTATTTT,TRBV5-4,NA,TRBJ2-3,NA
CASRSAGEGYEQYF,TGTGCCAGCAGGTCAGCGGGAGAAGGCTACGAGCAGTACTTC,TRBV5-6,TRBD2,TRBJ2-7,NA
CASSLYDSRTIYF,TGTGCCAGCAGCTTGTATGATAGTCGGACCATATATTTT,TRBV5-4,NA,TRBJ1-3,few
CASSQVQANGYTF,TGTGCCAGCAGCCAAGTACAGGCGAATGGCTACACCTTC,TRBV14,NA,TRBJ1-2,NA
CAWSVPGDSYEQYF,TGTGCCTGGAGTGTGCCGGGAGACTCCTACGAGCAGTACTTC,TRBV30,NA,TRBJ2-7,NA
CASSFPGQRDMLGTDTQYF,TGTGCCAGCAGCTTCCCAGGTCAGCGGGATATGCTCGGCACAGATACGCAGTATTTT,TRBV5-6,TRBD2,TRBJ2-3,NA
CASSSRDREGEQYF,TGCGCCAGCAGCTCCCGGGACAGGGAAGGCGAGCAGTACTTC,TRBV4-1,TRBD1,TRBJ2-7,NA